The rows below give T cell receptor beta chains drawn from one sample of a study of cytomegalovirus exposure and HLA in healthy donors. Sequencing was performed with immunoSEQ multiplex PCR; in TCRdb, only in-frame clones are kept and a portion is missing. This sample yields 130,000 to 150,000 clones, of which approximately 89% are seen a single time; over 9% belongs to the top ten. Sequenced: PBMCs. The receptors come from a woman between 18 and 29 years old in good health and CMV-seropositive. CDR3s include the opening cysteine and the closing phenylalanine or tryptophan. A D gene is named only where the DNA matches it firmly. Rows may omit the clone size; those that give it use once, few, many or a size class.

V	size	D	J	CDR3	DNA
TRBV5-8	.	.	TRBJ1-1	CASRVGGKGSPWNTEAFF	TGTGCCAGCAGGGTGGGCGGCAAGGGGTCCCCTTGGAACACTGAAGCTTTCTTT
TRBV6-5	.	.	TRBJ2-7	CASSRASTINEQYF	TGTGCCAGCAGTAGAGCTAGCACAATCAACGAGCAGTACTTC
TRBV29-1	.	.	TRBJ1-3	CSVQKETDSGNTIYF	TGCAGCGTCCAGAAAGAGACAGACTCTGGAAACACCATATATTTT
TRBV29-1	.	TRBD2	TRBJ2-1	CSADSGSSYNEQFF	TGCAGCGCCGATAGCGGGAGCTCCTACAATGAGCAGTTCTTC
TRBV9	.	.	TRBJ2-4	CASSTGAKNIQYF	TGTGCCAGCTCGACGGGGGCCAAAAACATTCAGTACTTC
TRBV28	once	.	TRBJ1-2	CASSPRDTYYGYTF	TGTGCCAGCAGTCCCCGGGACACTTACTATGGCTACACCTTC
TRBV7-3	once	.	TRBJ2-7	CASSLTRDYEQYF	TGTGCCAGCAGCTTAACCCGGGACTACGAGCAGTACTTC
TRBV9	.	TRBD1	TRBJ2-7	CASSVGTGPSYEQYF	TGTGCCAGCAGCGTGGGGACAGGGCCCTCCTACGAGCAGTACTTC
TRBV9	.	TRBD2	TRBJ2-2	CASSPRRGEHGELFF	TGTGCCAGCAGCCCACGGCGGGGGGAGCACGGGGAGCTGTTTTTT
TRBV27	.	.	TRBJ2-3	CASSRYPRGSTDTQYF	TGTGCCAGCAGTCGTTACCCCAGGGGATCCACAGATACGCAGTATTTT
TRBV6-5	.	TRBD1	TRBJ2-7	CASTPGTGVSEQYF	TGTGCCAGCACTCCCGGGACAGGGGTGTCTGAGCAGTACTTC
TRBV11-2	.	TRBD2	TRBJ2-3	CASSQASGGTDTQYF	TGTGCCAGCAGCCAAGCTAGCGGGGGAACAGATACGCAGTATTTT
TRBV19	.	TRBD2	TRBJ2-1	CASSTLAGLYNEQFF	TGTGCCAGTAGTACCCTAGCGGGGCTCTACAATGAGCAGTTCTTC
TRBV27	once	TRBD1	TRBJ2-7	CATGTGGYEQYF	TGTGCCACCGGGACAGGGGGATACGAGCAGTACTTC
TRBV5-1	.	.	TRBJ2-5	CASSLGTAFQETQYF	TGCGCCAGCAGCTTGGGGACAGCCTTCCAAGAGACCCAGTACTTC